This T cell receptor beta chain was obtained from a study of T cell repertoires in cytomegalovirus infection. For this clonotype: The antigen remains unidentified.

From the reads, TCRdb called clonotypes with MiXCR, one entry per CDR3 protein. The sample records fewer than 850,000 distinct CDR3 sequences, 25% to 30% being singletons. CDR1 DFQATT and CDR2 SNEGSKA come from the germline V gene (reference sequence). The CDR3 spans 14 residues. J lost 3 bases, V lost 5 bases, and 7 bases had no gene match. The source of this sequence is a human donor in good health (CMV status not recorded). Some clones in this sample may be carry-over from other donors' samples. This sequence joins TRBV20-1 and TRBJ2-5; 9 bases fit TRBD2. The material was cultured CD8+ T cells from PBMCs, obtained from culture after CMV antigen stimulation. CDR3: CSAAAASGEETQYF. The CDR3 region has the DNA TGCAGTGCTGCGGCGGCTAGCGGGGAAGAGACCCAGTACTTC.